The 7 T cell receptor beta chains below come from one sample, sequenced in a study of blood T cell repertoires in COVID-19. TCRdb keeps only in-frame clones here, not all; method: immunoSEQ multiplex PCR. The sample lists 130,000 or so clones, 84% occurring once. The sample taken for sequencing was PBMCs or T cells enriched from blood (not recorded which). The receptors here all came from a woman aged 45-59 years with acute COVID-19.

This rearrangement joins TRBV19 to TRBJ1-2, with 7 positions matching TRBD1. The CDR3 contains 15 residues. Per germline, CDR1 LNHDA and CDR2 SQIVND (reference sequence). The V gene end was trimmed by 3 bases and the J gene end by 8 bases; junction bases not matched to a gene: 12. CDR3 residues: CASSIVGARGQGYTF. CDR3 DNA sequence: TGTGCCAGTAGTATCGTTGGGGCGAGGGGGCAAGGCTACACCTTC.

The chain employs TRBV19 and TRBJ2-1; a possible D gene is TRBD2 (6 bases). CDR3 size: 15 residues. Germline V lookup: CDR1 LNHDA, CDR2 SQIVND (reference sequence). V was shortened by 1 base and J by 1 base, with 8 bases between the two germline ends. The CDR3 DNA is TGTGCCAGTAGTATAGTAGCGGAGTCCTACAATGAGCAGTTCTTC. Translating it yields CASSIVAESYNEQFF.

This chain uses TRBV7-3 with TRBJ2-7, with D perhaps TRBD2 (5 bases). The length of the CDR3 is 15 residues. V dropped 2 bases and J dropped 2 bases, with 13 bases sitting between them. The germline gives CDR1 SGHTA, CDR2 FQGTGA. The CDR3 reads CASSLLGGGTYEQYF. The CDR3, as DNA: TGTGCCAGCAGCTTACTGGGCGGAGGAACCTACGAGCAGTACTTC.

V gene TRBV7-9 combines with J gene TRBJ2-2; maybe TRBD1 (5 bases). V dropped 8 bases and J dropped 1 base, with 8 bases sitting between them. CDR1 SEHNR and CDR2 FQNEAQ come from the germline V gene (reference sequence). The CDR3 is 13 residues long. CDR3 loop: CASHGQNTGELFF. The CDR3, as DNA: TGTGCCAGCCACGGACAGAACACCGGGGAGCTGTTTTTT.

This chain joins TRBV25-1 and TRBJ1-1; tentative D call: TRBD1 (6 bases). Deletions cut 3 bases from V and 5 bases from J, with 13 bases between. CDR1 is MGHDK and CDR2 is SYGVNS in the germline V gene. The CDR3 contains 14 residues. CDR3 bases: TGTGCCAGCAGTGATTACAGGGCTGGGACTGAAGCTTTCTTT. Translated, it gives CASSDYRAGTEAFF.

J is TRBJ1-4 and V is TRBV15; 11 nucleotides match TRBD1. Germline lookup yields CDR1 LNHNV and CDR2 YYDKDF (reference sequence). The CDR3 has 14 amino acids. V dropped 4 bases and J dropped 8; count of bases not matched to a gene: 3. The CDR3 region is CATSKDRGLEKLFF. In nucleotides, the CDR3 is TGTGCCACCAGCAAGGACAGGGGGCTCGAAAAACTGTTTTTT. The full variable domain, its missing parts supplied by reference TRBV15 and TRBJ1-4, is DAMVIQNPRYQVTQFGKPVTLSCSQTLNHNVMYWYQQKSSQAPKLLFHYYDKDFNNEADTPDNFQSRRPNTSFCFLDIRSPGLGDTAMYLCATSKDRGLEKLFFGSGTQLSVL.

The chain is built from TRBV6-4 and TRBJ2-5, with a weak D call TRBD1 (6 bases). The CDR3 is 15 residues long. Trimming cost V 9 bases and J 2 bases, with 19 bases left between them. In germline, CDR1 is MRHNA, CDR2 SNTAGT. The CDR3 sequence: CASRKTGSTQETQYF. CDR3 in DNA: TGTGCCAGTCGAAAAACAGGGTCAACTCAAGAGACCCAGTACTTC.